This TCR beta chain was observed in a study of blood T cell repertoires in COVID-19. Study-wide background: Material from acute and convalescent COVID-19 was sourced from the United States, Italy and Spain. PBMCs, B-cell-depleted T cells, or T cells provided the cDNA or gDNA that made up the material.

CDR3 length: 16 amino acids. In the source study's methods: Estimated nucleated cell counts came from reference gene primer amplification. Using immunoSEQ multiplex PCR, the repertoire was profiled, and TCRdb retains in-frame clones only, with some absent. Clone size and V and J calls were adopted from that table, with D and trimming inferred from the DNA. The sample yields 230,000 or so clones, around 80% seen once. The TCR originated in a human donor in a cohort sampled during active COVID-19. Material: peripheral blood. V gene TRBV21-1 combines with J gene TRBJ2-7; TRBD2, as called in the table, went unchecked against the DNA. TRBV21-1 is marked as a pseudogene. For the CDR3, the DNA is TGTGCCAGCAGCAAAGATGAGAGCGGGCTCCTCTACGAGCAGTACTTC. Amino acids: CASSKDESGLLYEQYF.